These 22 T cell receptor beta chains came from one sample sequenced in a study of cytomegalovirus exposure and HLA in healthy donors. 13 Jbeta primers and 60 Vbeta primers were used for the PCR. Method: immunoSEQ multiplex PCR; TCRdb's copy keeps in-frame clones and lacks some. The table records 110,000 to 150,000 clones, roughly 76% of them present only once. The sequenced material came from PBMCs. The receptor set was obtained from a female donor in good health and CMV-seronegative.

The CDR3 coding sequence is TGTGCCAGCAGGGAACTAGCGGGAGTTGGCAATGAGCAGTTCTTC. This gives the protein CASRELAGVGNEQFF. The V gene is TRBV6-5, the J gene TRBJ2-1, with TRBD2 identical over 11 bases. Looked up from germline, CDR1 is MNHEY and CDR2 is SVGAGI. V was pared by 6 bases and J by 6 bases, with 7 bases of the junction left unmatched. The CDR3 sequence is 15 residues long.

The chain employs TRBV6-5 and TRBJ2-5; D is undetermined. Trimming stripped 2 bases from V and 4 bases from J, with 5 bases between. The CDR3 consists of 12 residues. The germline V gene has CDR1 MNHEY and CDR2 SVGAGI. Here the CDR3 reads CASSYPGETQYF. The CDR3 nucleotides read TGTGCCAGCAGTTACCCGGGAGAGACCCAGTACTTC.

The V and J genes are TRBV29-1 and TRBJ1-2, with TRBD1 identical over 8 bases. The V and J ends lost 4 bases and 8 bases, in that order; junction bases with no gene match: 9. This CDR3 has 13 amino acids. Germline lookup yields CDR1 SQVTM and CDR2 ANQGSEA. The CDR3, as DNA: TGCAGCGTTGTGGGACAGGCCGAAGGAGGCTACACCTTC. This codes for CSVVGQAEGGYTF.

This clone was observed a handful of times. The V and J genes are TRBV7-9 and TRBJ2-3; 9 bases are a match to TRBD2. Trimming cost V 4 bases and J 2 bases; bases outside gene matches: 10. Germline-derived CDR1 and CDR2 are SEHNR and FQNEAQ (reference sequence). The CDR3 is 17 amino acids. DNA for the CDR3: TGTGCCAGCAGCTCTACCGGGACTAGCAGTTCCACAGATACGCAGTATTTT. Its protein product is CASSSTGTSSSTDTQYF. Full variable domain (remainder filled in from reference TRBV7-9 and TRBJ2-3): DTGVSQNPRHKITKRGQNVTFRCDPISEHNRLYWYRQTLGQGPEFLTYFQNEAQLEKSRLLSDRFSAERPKGSFSTLEIQRTEQGDSAMYLCASSSTGTSSSTDTQYFGPGTRLTVL.

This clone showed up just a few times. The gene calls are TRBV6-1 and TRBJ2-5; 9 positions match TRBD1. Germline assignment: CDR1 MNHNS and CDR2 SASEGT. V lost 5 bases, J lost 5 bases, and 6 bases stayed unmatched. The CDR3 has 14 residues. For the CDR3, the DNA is TGTGCCAGCAGTAGGACAGGGGTACGGGAGACCCAGTACTTC. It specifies CASSRTGVRETQYF.

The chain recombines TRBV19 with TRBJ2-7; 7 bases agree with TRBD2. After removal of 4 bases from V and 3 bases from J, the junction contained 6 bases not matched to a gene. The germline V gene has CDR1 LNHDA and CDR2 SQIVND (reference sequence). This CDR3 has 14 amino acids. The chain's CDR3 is CASSTRDYNYEQYF. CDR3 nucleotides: TGTGCCAGTAGTACACGGGACTATAACTACGAGCAGTACTTC.

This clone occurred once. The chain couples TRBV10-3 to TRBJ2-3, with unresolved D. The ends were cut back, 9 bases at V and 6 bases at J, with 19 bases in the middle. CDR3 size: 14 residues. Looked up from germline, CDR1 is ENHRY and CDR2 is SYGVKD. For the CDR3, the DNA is TGTGCCATTCTTTCGAGCGATGGGTTGGATACGCAGTATTTT. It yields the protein CAILSSDGLDTQYF.

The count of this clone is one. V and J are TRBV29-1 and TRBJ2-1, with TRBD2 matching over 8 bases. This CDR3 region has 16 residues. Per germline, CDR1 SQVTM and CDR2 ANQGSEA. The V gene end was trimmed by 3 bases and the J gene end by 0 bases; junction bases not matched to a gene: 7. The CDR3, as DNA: TGCAGCGTTGACACTAGCGGTGGGGTCTCCTACAATGAGCAGTTCTTC. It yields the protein CSVDTSGGVSYNEQFF.

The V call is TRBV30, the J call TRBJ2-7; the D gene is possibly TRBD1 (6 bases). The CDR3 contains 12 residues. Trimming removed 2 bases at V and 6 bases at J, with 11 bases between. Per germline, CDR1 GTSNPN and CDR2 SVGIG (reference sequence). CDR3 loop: CAWSLTGFEQYF. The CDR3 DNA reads TGTGCCTGGAGTTTGACAGGCTTCGAGCAGTACTTC.

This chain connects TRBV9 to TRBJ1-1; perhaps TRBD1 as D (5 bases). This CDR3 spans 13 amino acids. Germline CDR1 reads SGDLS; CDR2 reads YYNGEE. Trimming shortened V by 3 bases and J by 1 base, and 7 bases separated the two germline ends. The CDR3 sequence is CASSGGENTEAFF. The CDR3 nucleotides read TGTGCCAGCAGCGGGGGGGAGAACACTGAAGCTTTCTTT. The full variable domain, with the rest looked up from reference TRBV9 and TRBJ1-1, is DSGVTQTPKHLITATGQRVTLRCSPRSGDLSVYWYQQSLDQGLQFLIQYYNGEERAKGNILERFSAQQFPDLHSELNLSSLELGDSALYFCASSGGENTEAFFGQGTRLTVV.

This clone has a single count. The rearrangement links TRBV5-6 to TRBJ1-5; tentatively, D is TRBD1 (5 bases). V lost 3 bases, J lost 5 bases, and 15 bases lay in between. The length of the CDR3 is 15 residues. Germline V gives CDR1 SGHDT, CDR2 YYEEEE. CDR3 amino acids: CASSWGPDQYQPQHF. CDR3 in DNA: TGTGCCAGCAGCTGGGGCCCCGACCAATATCAGCCCCAGCATTTT.

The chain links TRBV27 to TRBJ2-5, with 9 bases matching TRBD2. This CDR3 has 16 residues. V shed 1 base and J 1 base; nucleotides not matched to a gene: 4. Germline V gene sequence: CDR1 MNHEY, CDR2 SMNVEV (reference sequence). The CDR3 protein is CASSLYAGGPQETQYF. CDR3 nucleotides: TGTGCCAGCAGTTTATATGCGGGAGGGCCCCAAGAGACCCAGTACTTC.

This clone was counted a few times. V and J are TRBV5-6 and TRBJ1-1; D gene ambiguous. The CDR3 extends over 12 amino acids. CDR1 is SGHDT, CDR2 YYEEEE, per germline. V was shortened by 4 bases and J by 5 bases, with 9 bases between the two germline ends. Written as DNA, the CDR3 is TGTGCCAGCAGCCTAGTGGATACTGAAGCTTTCTTT. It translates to CASSLVDTEAFF.

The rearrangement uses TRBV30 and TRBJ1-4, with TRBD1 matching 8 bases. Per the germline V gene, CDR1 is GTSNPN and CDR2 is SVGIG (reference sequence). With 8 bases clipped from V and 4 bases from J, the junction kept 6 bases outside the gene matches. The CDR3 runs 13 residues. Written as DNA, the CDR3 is TGTGCCGTTCAGGGGGCGAATAATGAAAAACTGTTTTTT. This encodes CAVQGANNEKLFF.

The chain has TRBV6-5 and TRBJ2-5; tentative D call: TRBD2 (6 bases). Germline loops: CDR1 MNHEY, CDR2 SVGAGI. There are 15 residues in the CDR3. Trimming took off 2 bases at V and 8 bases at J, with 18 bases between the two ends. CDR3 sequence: CASSYGTPSRSTQYF. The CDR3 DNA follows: TGTGCCAGCAGTTACGGGACTCCCTCAAGAAGTACCCAGTACTTC.

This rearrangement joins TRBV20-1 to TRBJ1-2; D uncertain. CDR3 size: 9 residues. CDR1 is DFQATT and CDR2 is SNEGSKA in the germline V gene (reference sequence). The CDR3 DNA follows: TGCAGAAGTTGGCCTGGCTACACCTTC. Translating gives CRSWPGYTF.

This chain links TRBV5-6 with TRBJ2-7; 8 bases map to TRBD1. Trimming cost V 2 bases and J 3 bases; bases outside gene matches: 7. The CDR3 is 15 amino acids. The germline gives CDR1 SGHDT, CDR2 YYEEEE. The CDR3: CASSFDRGRFYEQYF. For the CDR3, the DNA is TGTGCCAGCAGCTTCGACAGGGGCCGATTCTACGAGCAGTACTTC.

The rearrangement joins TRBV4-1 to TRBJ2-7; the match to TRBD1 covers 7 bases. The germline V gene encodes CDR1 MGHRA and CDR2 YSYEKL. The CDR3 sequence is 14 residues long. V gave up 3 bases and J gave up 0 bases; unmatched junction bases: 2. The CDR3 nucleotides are TGCGCCAGCAGCCATGGGACAGTCTCCTACGAGCAGTACTTC. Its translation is CASSHGTVSYEQYF.

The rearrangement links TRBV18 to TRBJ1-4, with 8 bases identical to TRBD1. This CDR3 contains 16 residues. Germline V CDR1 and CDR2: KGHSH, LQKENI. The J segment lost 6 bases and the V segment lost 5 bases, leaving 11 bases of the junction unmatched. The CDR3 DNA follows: TGTGCCAGCTCATCGACAGGGGTTTACTGGCATGAAAAACTGTTTTTT. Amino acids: CASSSTGVYWHEKLFF.

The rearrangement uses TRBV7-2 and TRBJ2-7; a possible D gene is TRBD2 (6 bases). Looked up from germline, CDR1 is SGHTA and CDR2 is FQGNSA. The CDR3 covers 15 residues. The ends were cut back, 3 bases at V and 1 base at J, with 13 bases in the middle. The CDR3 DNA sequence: TGTGCCAGCAGCTTTTATACGGGGGTTTCCTACGAGCAGTACTTC. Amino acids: CASSFYTGVSYEQYF.

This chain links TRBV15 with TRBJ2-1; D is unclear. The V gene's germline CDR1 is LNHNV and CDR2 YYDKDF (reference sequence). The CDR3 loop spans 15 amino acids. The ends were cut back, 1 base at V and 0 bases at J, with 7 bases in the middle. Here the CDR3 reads CATSRVRSSYNEQFF. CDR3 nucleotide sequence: TGTGCCACCAGCAGAGTTCGTAGCTCCTACAATGAGCAGTTCTTC.

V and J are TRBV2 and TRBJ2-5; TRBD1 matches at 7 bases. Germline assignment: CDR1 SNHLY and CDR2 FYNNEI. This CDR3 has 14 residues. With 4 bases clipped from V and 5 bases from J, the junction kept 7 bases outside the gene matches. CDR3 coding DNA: TGTGCCAGCAGTGCGGGCAGGGGGTTGGAGACCCAGTACTTC. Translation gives CASSAGRGLETQYF.